Listed below are T cell receptor beta chains from one sample, sequenced in a study of molecular identifiers for immune sequencing clone quantification. TCRdb re-derived calls from the PCR reads in MiXCR, one entry per CDR3 protein. Among more than 450,000 distinct CDR3 sequences listed, under 30% were seen once. Material for sequencing was naive CD8+ T cells from blood, with Jurkat cell RNA spiked in. Receptor source: a human donor in good health. Some libraries in this study had Jurkat cell RNA spiked in. Each CDR3 is given with its conserved first and last residue. A D gene is named only where the DNA matches it firmly. The listing skips clone size in some rows; elsewhere it reads once, few, many or a size class.

d_gene,j_gene,abundance,v_gene,CDR3nt,CDR3aa
TRBD2,TRBJ2-3,many,TRBV6-5,TGTGCCAGCAGCAACCTAGCGGGAGGGAGCGCAGATACGCAGTATTTT,CASSNLAGGSADTQYF
NA,TRBJ2-5,NA,TRBV29-1,TGCAGCGTTGACGGCCAGAAAGAATACCAAGTGACCCAGTACTTC,CSVDGQKEYQVTQYF
TRBD2,TRBJ2-3,NA,TRBV7-9,TGTGCCAGCACCCGAACCCCCGGGGCGGGAGTGGATACGCAGTATTTT,CASTRTPGAGVDTQYF
NA,TRBJ2-5,NA,TRBV19,TGTGCCAGTAGTATAATTCCGGGCCCAGAGACCCAGTACTTC,CASSIIPGPETQYF
NA,TRBJ1-5,NA,TRBV25-1,TGTGCCAGCAGTGAATCGGCAGCCAATCAGCCCCAGCATTTT,CASSESAANQPQHF
NA,TRBJ2-7,NA,TRBV6-2/TRBV6-3,TGTGCCAGCAGTTACTCGGCCCCCCCGGGAGACGAGCAGTACTTC,CASSYSAPPGDEQYF
NA,TRBJ2-2,few,TRBV7-6,TGTGCCAGCAGCTTCCCCAGAAGAGGGCCCAACACCGGGGAGCTGTTTTTT,CASSFPRRGPNTGELFF
NA,TRBJ2-2,NA,TRBV6-2/TRBV6-3,TGTGCCAGCAGTGCGACAATACCCCTCACCGGGGAGCTGTTTTTT,CASSATIPLTGELFF
TRBD2,TRBJ2-3,few,TRBV20-1,TGCGGTGCTAGACATAGCGGGGGGATTTTGAGCACAGATACGCAGTATTTT,CGARHSGGILSTDTQYF
TRBD1,TRBJ1-1,few,TRBV4-1,TGCGCCAGCAGTACACAGGGGGCGCGGAACACTGAAGCTTTCTTT,CASSTQGARNTEAFF
TRBD1,TRBJ1-2,many,TRBV6-6,TGTGCCAGCAGTTATGTCACAGGGGGGGTGAATGGCTACACCTTC,CASSYVTGGVNGYTF
NA,TRBJ2-3,few,TRBV6-1,TGTGCCAGCAGTGAACGGGCGGGATACGGCACAGATACGCAGTATTTT,CASSERAGYGTDTQYF
TRBD2,TRBJ2-3,NA,TRBV27,TGTGCCAGCAGTTTAGGGCTAGCGGGAGGGGGGACTCAAGATACGCAGTATTTT,CASSLGLAGGGTQDTQYF
TRBD1,TRBJ1-1,few,TRBV6-2/TRBV6-3,TGTGCCAGCAGGCCCCGGGACAGTAACCAGATGAACACTGAAGCTTTCTTT,CASRPRDSNQMNTEAFF